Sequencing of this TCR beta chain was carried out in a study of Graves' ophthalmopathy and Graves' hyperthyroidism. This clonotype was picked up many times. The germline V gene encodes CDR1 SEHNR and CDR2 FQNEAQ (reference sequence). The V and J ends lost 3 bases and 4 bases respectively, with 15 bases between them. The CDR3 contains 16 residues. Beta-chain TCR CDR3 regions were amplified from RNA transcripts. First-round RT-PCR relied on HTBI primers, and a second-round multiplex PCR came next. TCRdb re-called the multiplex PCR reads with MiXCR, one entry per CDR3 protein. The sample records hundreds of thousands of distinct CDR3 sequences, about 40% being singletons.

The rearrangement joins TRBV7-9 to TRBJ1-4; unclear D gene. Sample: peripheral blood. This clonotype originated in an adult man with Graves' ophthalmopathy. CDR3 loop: CASSFPPQAVNEKLFF. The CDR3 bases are TGTGCCAGCAGCTTCCCCCCCCAAGCCGTTAATGAAAAACTGTTTTTT.